This is a list of T cell receptor beta chains from one sample in a study of blood T cell repertoires in COVID-19. Method: immunoSEQ multiplex PCR; TCRdb's copy keeps in-frame clones and lacks some. The data show 95,000 to 120,000 clones, about 88% seen once. Sequenced sample: peripheral blood. These receptors all come from a man aged 40-49 years with acute or convalescent COVID-19. Both conserved end residues are part of each CDR3. Each record gives: J gene, D gene, V gene, clone size, CDR3 protein, CDR3 DNA. D genes are given only for firm matches. Size is omitted from some rows. Given values are once, few, many or a class for expanded clones.

j_gene: TRBJ1-2
d_gene: -
v_gene: TRBV4-1
abundance: -
CDR3aa: CASSHIAGSAAGYTF
CDR3nt: TGCGCCAGCAGCCACATCGCCGGGTCCGCCGCTGGCTACACCTTC

j_gene: TRBJ2-1
d_gene: TRBD2
v_gene: TRBV18
abundance: -
CDR3aa: CASSPLLAGGNEQFF
CDR3nt: TGTGCCAGCTCGCCCTTACTAGCGGGGGGGAATGAGCAGTTCTTC

j_gene: TRBJ2-3
d_gene: TRBD2
v_gene: TRBV7-2
abundance: once
CDR3aa: CASSTIAGGRGDTQYF
CDR3nt: TGTGCCAGCAGCACCATAGCGGGGGGGCGTGGAGATACGCAGTATTTT

j_gene: TRBJ2-7
d_gene: TRBD2
v_gene: TRBV5-1
abundance: -
CDR3aa: CASSRWGTSGTRSSYEQYF
CDR3nt: TGCGCCAGCAGCCGCTGGGGGACTAGCGGGACAAGGAGCTCCTACGAGCAGTACTTC

j_gene: TRBJ2-1
d_gene: -
v_gene: TRBV7-9
abundance: -
CDR3aa: CASSLAIGQWDNEQFF
CDR3nt: TGTGCCAGCAGCTTAGCGATAGGACAGTGGGACAATGAGCAGTTCTTC

j_gene: TRBJ2-7
d_gene: -
v_gene: TRBV7-2
abundance: once
CDR3aa: CASSLGGVYSYEQYF
CDR3nt: TGTGCCAGCAGCTTGGGCGGGGTGTACTCCTACGAGCAGTACTTC

j_gene: TRBJ2-5
d_gene: TRBD2
v_gene: TRBV5-1
abundance: few
CDR3aa: CASRFTSGEETQYF
CDR3nt: TGCGCCAGCAGGTTTACTAGCGGAGAAGAGACCCAGTACTTC

j_gene: TRBJ1-5
d_gene: TRBD1
v_gene: TRBV3-1/TRBV3-2
abundance: -
CDR3aa: CASSQGRGANQPQHF
CDR3nt: TGTGCCAGCAGCCAGGGCAGGGGGGCCAATCAGCCCCAGCATTTT

j_gene: TRBJ2-3
d_gene: -
v_gene: TRBV12-1
abundance: -
CDR3aa: CASSFSDRGPDTQYF
CDR3nt: TGTGCCAGCAGCTTTTCGGACAGGGGTCCAGATACGCAGTATTTT

j_gene: TRBJ1-1
d_gene: -
v_gene: TRBV12-3/TRBV12-4
abundance: -
CDR3aa: CASSRDSYTEAFF
CDR3nt: TGTGCCAGCAGCCGAGACAGTTACACTGAAGCTTTCTTT

j_gene: TRBJ1-1
d_gene: TRBD1
v_gene: TRBV5-1
abundance: -
CDR3aa: CASSLQTGYTEAFF
CDR3nt: TGCGCCAGCAGCCTCCAGACAGGGTACACTGAAGCTTTCTTT

j_gene: TRBJ1-1
d_gene: -
v_gene: TRBV7-9
abundance: -
CDR3aa: CASSSGWSTEAFF
CDR3nt: TGTGCCAGCAGCAGCGGGTGGAGCACTGAAGCTTTCTTT

j_gene: TRBJ2-1
d_gene: -
v_gene: TRBV27
abundance: -
CDR3aa: CASSWTSRGAHGNEQFF
CDR3nt: TGTGCCAGCAGTTGGACTAGCAGGGGGGCGCATGGCAATGAGCAGTTCTTC

j_gene: TRBJ1-1
d_gene: -
v_gene: TRBV5-8
abundance: -
CDR3aa: CASSLAGNTEAFF
CDR3nt: TGTGCCAGCAGCTTGGCAGGGAACACTGAAGCTTTCTTT

j_gene: TRBJ1-4
d_gene: TRBD1
v_gene: TRBV3-1/TRBV3-2
abundance: once
CDR3aa: CASSQGTGRESEKLFF
CDR3nt: TGTGCCAGCAGCCAAGGGACAGGGAGGGAGAGTGAAAAACTGTTTTTT

j_gene: TRBJ2-3
d_gene: TRBD1
v_gene: TRBV9
abundance: -
CDR3aa: CASSVGGQGAITDTQYF
CDR3nt: TGTGCCAGCAGCGTAGGGGGACAGGGGGCCATCACAGATACGCAGTATTTT

j_gene: TRBJ2-2
d_gene: TRBD2
v_gene: TRBV7-2
abundance: -
CDR3aa: CASSQTSGGVSTGELFF
CDR3nt: TGTGCCAGCAGCCAGACTAGCGGGGGAGTATCCACCGGGGAGCTGTTTTTT

j_gene: TRBJ2-6
d_gene: -
v_gene: TRBV24-1
abundance: -
CDR3aa: CATSVEPGHLSSGANVLTF
CDR3nt: TGTGCCACCAGTGTCGAACCGGGACACCTGAGCTCTGGGGCCAACGTCCTGACTTTC

j_gene: TRBJ1-2
d_gene: TRBD1
v_gene: TRBV27
abundance: -
CDR3aa: CASSNLGQGLVYGYTF
CDR3nt: TGTGCCAGCAGTAACCTGGGACAGGGCCTTGTCTATGGCTACACCTTC

j_gene: TRBJ2-3
d_gene: TRBD1
v_gene: TRBV7-9
abundance: -
CDR3aa: CASSLIMGQAGEADTQYF
CDR3nt: TGTGCCAGCAGCTTAATCATGGGACAGGCCGGTGAGGCAGATACGCAGTATTTT

j_gene: TRBJ2-2
d_gene: TRBD1
v_gene: TRBV7-9
abundance: -
CDR3aa: CASSRTAGGAGELFF
CDR3nt: TGTGCCAGCAGCAGAACCGCAGGGGGAGCCGGGGAGCTGTTTTTT

j_gene: TRBJ1-5
d_gene: TRBD1
v_gene: TRBV6-5
abundance: -
CDR3aa: CASSLLSGQGQPQHF
CDR3nt: TGTGCCAGCAGTTTACTCTCTGGACAGGGTCAGCCCCAGCATTTT

j_gene: TRBJ2-3
d_gene: -
v_gene: TRBV5-1
abundance: -
CDR3aa: CASMAGTTDTQYF
CDR3nt: TGCGCCAGCATGGCAGGAACCACAGATACGCAGTATTTT

j_gene: TRBJ1-6
d_gene: TRBD1
v_gene: TRBV25-1
abundance: -
CDR3aa: CASSDSGTGVPSPLHF
CDR3nt: TGTGCCAGCAGTGACAGTGGGACAGGGGTTCCTTCACCCCTCCACTTT

j_gene: TRBJ2-1
d_gene: -
v_gene: TRBV7-3
abundance: -
CDR3aa: CASSLYGTYNEQFF
CDR3nt: TGTGCCAGCAGCTTGTACGGGACCTACAATGAGCAGTTCTTC

j_gene: TRBJ2-1
d_gene: -
v_gene: TRBV20-1
abundance: once
CDR3aa: CSASWGGPYNEQFF
CDR3nt: TGCAGTGCTAGTTGGGGGGGGCCCTACAATGAGCAGTTCTTC

j_gene: TRBJ1-5
d_gene: -
v_gene: TRBV19
abundance: -
CDR3aa: CASSIVQVSNQPQHF
CDR3nt: TGTGCCAGTAGTATAGTTCAGGTTAGCAATCAGCCCCAGCATTTT

j_gene: TRBJ2-2
d_gene: TRBD2
v_gene: TRBV4-1
abundance: -
CDR3aa: CASSRRTGLAGGLNTGELFF
CDR3nt: TGCGCCAGCAGCCGAAGGACGGGACTAGCGGGGGGGCTGAACACCGGGGAGCTGTTTTTT

j_gene: TRBJ1-2
d_gene: TRBD1
v_gene: TRBV24-1
abundance: -
CDR3aa: CATHAGTGDNYGYTF
CDR3nt: TGTGCCACCCATGCTGGGACAGGAGATAACTATGGCTACACCTTC

j_gene: TRBJ1-6
d_gene: -
v_gene: TRBV3-1/TRBV3-2
abundance: -
CDR3aa: CASSQDYGGLSSPLHF
CDR3nt: TGTGCCAGCAGCCAAGATTACGGGGGGCTAAGCTCACCCCTCCACTTT

j_gene: TRBJ2-5
d_gene: TRBD1
v_gene: TRBV9
abundance: -
CDR3aa: CASSATGEPAQETQYF
CDR3nt: TGTGCCAGCAGCGCCACAGGGGAACCCGCGCAAGAGACCCAGTACTTC

j_gene: TRBJ1-1
d_gene: TRBD1
v_gene: TRBV29-1
abundance: -
CDR3aa: CSVERTGRGDTEAFF
CDR3nt: TGCAGCGTTGAAAGGACAGGGAGGGGGGACACTGAAGCTTTCTTT